What follows are 11 T cell receptor beta chains derived from one specimen sequenced in a study of blood T cell repertoires in COVID-19. The data were produced by immunoSEQ multiplex PCR, yet TCRdb's version contains in-frame clones alone and is incomplete. The table shows some 290,000 clones, with about nine tenths occurring only once. The sample comprised peripheral blood. Every receptor here comes from a young woman with COVID-19, enrolled during active disease.

The V call is TRBV12-5, the J call TRBJ2-3; no clear D. V was trimmed by 0 bases and J by 1 base, leaving 5 bases between them. Germline V CDR1 and CDR2: LGHNT, FRNRAP. This CDR3 is 14 amino acids long. The CDR3 loop is CASGLVSGTDTQYF. The CDR3 nucleotides read TGTGCTAGTGGTTTGGTAAGCGGCACAGATACGCAGTATTTT.

The rearrangement joins TRBV5-6 to TRBJ2-7, with 9 bases aligning to TRBD1. Germline CDR1 is SGHDT and CDR2 is YYEEEE. Losses at the gene ends were 3 bases for V and 2 bases for J; bases not matched to a gene: 3. CDR3 size: 14 residues. CDR3 sequence: CASSSTGGPYEQYF. CDR3 in DNA: TGTGCCAGCAGCTCGACAGGGGGGCCCTACGAGCAGTACTTC.

V and J are TRBV4-2 and TRBJ2-2; TRBD2 matches at 8 bases. Germline lookup yields CDR1 LGHNA and CDR2 YNFKEQ. J gave up 6 bases and V 4 bases, and 13 bases lay outside the gene matches. CDR3 length: 17 residues. In DNA, the CDR3 is TGTGCCAGCAGCCCCTGGCCCAGCGGGAGCGTCGCCGGGGAGCTGTTTTTT. This translates into CASSPWPSGSVAGELFF.

This clone was observed once. The chain employs TRBV30 and TRBJ1-6, with 8 bases that match TRBD1. The CDR3 has 17 amino acids. The V and J ends lost 0 bases and 3 bases, in that order; junction bases with no gene match: 7. Germline assignment: CDR1 GTSNPN and CDR2 SVGIG (reference sequence). DNA of the CDR3: TGTGCCTGGAGTGTCGAGACAGGGGCCCTCTATAATTCACCCCTCCACTTT. This translates into CAWSVETGALYNSPLHF.

This chain links TRBV24-1 with TRBJ2-1; 7 nucleotides match TRBD2. Germline V lookup: CDR1 KGHDR, CDR2 SFDVKD. The CDR3 has 14 residues. V shed 3 bases and J 4 bases; nucleotides not matched to a gene: 2. The CDR3 loop reads CATSDLAEYNEQFF. Written as DNA, the CDR3 is TGTGCCACCAGTGATCTAGCGGAGTACAATGAGCAGTTCTTC.

This chain joins TRBV27 and TRBJ2-3; D unresolved. Trimming left V 5 bases short and J 0 bases short, with 6 bases between. The CDR3 covers 13 residues. Germline CDR1 reads MNHEY; CDR2 reads SMNVEV (reference sequence). CDR3 amino acids: CASSPQSTDTQYF. CDR3 bases: TGTGCCAGCAGTCCCCAGAGCACAGATACGCAGTATTTT.

The V and J genes are TRBV30 and TRBJ1-6; no firm D call. V dropped 0 bases and J dropped 7 bases, with 13 bases sitting between them. In germline, CDR1 is GTSNPN, CDR2 SVGIG (reference sequence). This CDR3 has 15 residues. The CDR3, as DNA: TGTGCCTGGAGTGTACTGCGGAAGAGGAATTCACCCCTCCACTTT. It translates to CAWSVLRKRNSPLHF.

This clone was seen many times. The chain uses TRBV23-1 and TRBJ2-1; D gene ambiguous. TRBV23-1 is annotated as an ORF whose role is uncertain. The V end was cut by 11 bases, the J end by 0 bases, with 14 bases between. This CDR3 spans 14 amino acids. CDR3 residues: CAYHPVRSYNEQFF. The DNA for the CDR3 is TGCGCCTATCACCCTGTGCGCTCCTACAATGAGCAGTTCTTC.

This chain uses TRBV5-6 with TRBJ2-5, with 11 bases matching TRBD2. The CDR3 consists of 17 residues. V lost 0 bases and J lost 1; bases outside the gene matches: 5. Germline V lookup: CDR1 SGHDT, CDR2 YYEEEE. The CDR3 coding sequence is TGTGCCAGCAGCTTGGTCCCTAGCGGGAGGATCCAAGAGACCCAGTACTTC. It codes for CASSLVPSGRIQETQYF.

The chain carries TRBV6-2 or TRBV6-3 and TRBJ1-2; 11 bases line up with TRBD1. Germline CDR1 reads MNHEY; CDR2 reads SVGEGT. The CDR3 totals 15 residues. The ends lost 0 bases at V and 8 bases at J; junction bases unmatched: 5. This chain's CDR3 is CASSYSRTGGHGYTF. In nucleotides, the CDR3 is TGTGCCAGCAGTTACTCCCGGACAGGGGGCCACGGCTACACCTTC.

The chain combines TRBV15 with TRBJ1-4, with 9 bases that match TRBD1. Germline V gives CDR1 LNHNV, CDR2 YYDKDF (reference sequence). There are 15 residues in the CDR3. V lost 5 bases to trimming and J lost 7 bases; unmatched junction nucleotides: 8. This CDR3 is CATSRLGQGSEKLFF. For the CDR3, the DNA is TGTGCCACCAGCCGCTTAGGACAGGGGAGTGAAAAACTGTTTTTT.